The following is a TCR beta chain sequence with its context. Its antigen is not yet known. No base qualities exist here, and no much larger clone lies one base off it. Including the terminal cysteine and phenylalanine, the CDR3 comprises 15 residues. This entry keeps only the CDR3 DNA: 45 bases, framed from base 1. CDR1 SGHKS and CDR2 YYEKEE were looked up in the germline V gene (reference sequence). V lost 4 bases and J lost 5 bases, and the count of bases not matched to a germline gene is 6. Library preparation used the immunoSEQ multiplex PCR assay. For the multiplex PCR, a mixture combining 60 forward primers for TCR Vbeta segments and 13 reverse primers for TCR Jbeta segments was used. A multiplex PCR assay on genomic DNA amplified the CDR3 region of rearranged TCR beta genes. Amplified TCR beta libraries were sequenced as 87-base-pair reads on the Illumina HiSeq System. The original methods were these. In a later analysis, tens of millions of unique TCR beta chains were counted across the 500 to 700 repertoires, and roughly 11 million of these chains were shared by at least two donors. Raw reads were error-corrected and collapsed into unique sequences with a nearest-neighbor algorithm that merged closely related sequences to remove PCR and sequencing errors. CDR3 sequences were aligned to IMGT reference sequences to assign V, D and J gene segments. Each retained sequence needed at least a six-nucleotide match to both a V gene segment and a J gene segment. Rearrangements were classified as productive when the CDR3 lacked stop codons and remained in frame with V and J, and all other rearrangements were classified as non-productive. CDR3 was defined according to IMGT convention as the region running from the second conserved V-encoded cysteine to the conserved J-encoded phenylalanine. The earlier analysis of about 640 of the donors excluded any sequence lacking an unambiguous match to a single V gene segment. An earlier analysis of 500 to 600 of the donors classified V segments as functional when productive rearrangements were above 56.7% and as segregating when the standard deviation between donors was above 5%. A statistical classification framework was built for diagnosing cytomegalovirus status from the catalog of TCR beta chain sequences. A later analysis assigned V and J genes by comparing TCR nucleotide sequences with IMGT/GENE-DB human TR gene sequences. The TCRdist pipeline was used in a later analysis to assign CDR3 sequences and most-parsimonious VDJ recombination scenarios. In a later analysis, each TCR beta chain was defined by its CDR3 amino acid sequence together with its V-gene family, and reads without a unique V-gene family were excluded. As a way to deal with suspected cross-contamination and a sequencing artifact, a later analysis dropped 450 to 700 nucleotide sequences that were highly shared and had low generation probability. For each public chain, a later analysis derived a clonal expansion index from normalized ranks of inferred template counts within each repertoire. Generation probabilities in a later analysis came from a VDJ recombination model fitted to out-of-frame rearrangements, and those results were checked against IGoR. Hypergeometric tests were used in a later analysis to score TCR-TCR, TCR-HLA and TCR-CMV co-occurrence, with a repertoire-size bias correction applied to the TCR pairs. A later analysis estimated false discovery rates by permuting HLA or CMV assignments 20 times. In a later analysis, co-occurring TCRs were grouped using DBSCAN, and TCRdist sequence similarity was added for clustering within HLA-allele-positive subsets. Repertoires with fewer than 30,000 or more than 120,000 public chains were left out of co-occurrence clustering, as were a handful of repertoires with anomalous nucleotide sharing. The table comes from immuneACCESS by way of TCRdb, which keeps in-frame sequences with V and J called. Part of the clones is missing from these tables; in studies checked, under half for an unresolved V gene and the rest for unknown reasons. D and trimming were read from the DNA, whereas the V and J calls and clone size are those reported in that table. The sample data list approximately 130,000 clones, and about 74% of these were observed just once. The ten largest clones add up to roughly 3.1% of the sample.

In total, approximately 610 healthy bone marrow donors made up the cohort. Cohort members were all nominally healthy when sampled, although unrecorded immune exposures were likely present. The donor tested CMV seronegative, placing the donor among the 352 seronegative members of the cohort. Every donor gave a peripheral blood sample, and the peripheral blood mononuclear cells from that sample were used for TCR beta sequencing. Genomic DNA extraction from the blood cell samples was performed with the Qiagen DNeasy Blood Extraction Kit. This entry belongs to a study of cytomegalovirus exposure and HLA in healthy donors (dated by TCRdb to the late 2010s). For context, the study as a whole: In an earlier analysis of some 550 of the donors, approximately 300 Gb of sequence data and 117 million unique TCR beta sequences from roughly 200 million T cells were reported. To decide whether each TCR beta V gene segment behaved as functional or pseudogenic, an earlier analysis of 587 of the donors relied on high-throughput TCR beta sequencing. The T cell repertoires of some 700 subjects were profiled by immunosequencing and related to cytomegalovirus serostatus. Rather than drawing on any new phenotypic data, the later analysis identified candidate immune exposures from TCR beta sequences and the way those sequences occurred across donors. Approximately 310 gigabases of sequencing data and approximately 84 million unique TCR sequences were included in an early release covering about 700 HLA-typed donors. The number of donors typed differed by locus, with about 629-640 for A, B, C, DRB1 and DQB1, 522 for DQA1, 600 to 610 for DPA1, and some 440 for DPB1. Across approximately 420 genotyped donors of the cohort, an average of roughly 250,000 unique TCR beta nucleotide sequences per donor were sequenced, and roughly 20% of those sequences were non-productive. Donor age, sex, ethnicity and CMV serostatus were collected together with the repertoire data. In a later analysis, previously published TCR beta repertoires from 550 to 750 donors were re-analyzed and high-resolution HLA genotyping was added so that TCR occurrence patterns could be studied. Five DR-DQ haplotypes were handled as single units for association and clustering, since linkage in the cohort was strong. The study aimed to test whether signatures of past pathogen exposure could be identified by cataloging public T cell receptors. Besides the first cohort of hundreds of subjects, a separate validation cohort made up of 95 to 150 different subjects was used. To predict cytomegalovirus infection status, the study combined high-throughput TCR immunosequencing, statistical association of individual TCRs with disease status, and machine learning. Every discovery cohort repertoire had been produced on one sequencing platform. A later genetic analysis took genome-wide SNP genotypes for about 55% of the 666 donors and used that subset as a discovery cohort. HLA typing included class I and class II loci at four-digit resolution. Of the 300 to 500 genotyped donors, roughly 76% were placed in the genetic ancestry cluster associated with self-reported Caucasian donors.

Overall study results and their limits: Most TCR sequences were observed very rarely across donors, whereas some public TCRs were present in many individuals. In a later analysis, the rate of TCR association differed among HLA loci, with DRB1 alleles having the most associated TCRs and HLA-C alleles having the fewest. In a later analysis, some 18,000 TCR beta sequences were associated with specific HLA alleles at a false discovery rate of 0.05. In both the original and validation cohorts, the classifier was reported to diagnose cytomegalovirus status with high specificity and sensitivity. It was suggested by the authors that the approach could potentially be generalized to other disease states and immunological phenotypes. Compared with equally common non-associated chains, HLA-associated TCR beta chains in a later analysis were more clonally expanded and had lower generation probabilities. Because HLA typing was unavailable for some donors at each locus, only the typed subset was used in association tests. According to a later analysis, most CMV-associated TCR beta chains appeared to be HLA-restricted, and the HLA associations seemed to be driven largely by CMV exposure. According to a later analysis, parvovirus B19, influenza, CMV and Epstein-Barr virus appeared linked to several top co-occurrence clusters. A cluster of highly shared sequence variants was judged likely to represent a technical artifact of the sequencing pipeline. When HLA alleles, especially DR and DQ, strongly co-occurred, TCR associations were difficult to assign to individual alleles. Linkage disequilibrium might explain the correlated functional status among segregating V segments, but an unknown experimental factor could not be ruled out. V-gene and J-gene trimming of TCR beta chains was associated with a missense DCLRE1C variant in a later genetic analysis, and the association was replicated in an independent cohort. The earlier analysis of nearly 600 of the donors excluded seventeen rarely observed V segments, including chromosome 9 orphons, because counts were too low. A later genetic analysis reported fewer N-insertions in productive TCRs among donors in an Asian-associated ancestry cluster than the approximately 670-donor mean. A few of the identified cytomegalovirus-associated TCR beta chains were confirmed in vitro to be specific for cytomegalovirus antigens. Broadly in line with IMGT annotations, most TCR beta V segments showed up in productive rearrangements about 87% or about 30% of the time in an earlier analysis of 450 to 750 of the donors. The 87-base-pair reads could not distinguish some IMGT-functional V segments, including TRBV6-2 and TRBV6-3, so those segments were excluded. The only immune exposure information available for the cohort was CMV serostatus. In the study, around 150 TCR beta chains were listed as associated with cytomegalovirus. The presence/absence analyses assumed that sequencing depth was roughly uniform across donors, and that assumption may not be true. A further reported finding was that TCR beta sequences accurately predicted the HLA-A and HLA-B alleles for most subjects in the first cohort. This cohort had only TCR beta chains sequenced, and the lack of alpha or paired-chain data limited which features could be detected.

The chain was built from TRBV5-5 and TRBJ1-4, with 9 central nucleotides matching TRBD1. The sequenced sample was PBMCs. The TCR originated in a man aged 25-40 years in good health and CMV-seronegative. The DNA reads TGTGCCAGCAGCCGACCGGGACAGGGAAATGAAAAACTGTTTTTT. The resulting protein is CASSRPGQGNEKLFF.